Here is one T cell receptor beta chain with its context. Using immunoSEQ multiplex PCR, the repertoire was profiled, and TCRdb retains in-frame clones only, with some absent. The data show a few hundred thousand clones, with roughly 80% seen just once and around 16% held by the top ten. The data belong to a study of blood T cell repertoires in COVID-19. The source of this sequence is a person between 65 and 80 years old with COVID-19, enrolled during active disease. The sample comprised peripheral blood.

In DNA form, the CDR3 reads TGTGCCAGTAGCCTCGACAGGGGAGCACAAGAGACCCAGTACTTC. It specifies CASSLDRGAQETQYF. The chain joins TRBV19 to TRBJ2-5; 8 bases agree with TRBD1. V lost 6 bases, J lost 2 bases, and 8 bases stayed unmatched. Per germline, CDR1 LNHDA and CDR2 SQIVND (reference sequence). There are 15 residues in the CDR3.